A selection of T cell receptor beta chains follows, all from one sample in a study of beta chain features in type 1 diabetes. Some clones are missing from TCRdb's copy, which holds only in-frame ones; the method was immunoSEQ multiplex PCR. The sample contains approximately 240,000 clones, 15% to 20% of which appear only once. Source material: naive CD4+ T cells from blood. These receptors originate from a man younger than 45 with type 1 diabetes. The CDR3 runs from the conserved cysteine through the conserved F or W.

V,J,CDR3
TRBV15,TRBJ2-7,CATSRAPSGRAGEQYF
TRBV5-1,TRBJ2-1,CASSLENEQFF
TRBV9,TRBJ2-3,CASSVQNRGFGTDTQYF
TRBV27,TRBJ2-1,CASSLSDRGREQFF
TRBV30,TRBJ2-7,CAWSRRDYEQYF
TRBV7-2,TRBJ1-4,CASSFGLVYRELFF
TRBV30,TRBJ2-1,CAWSLPNEQFF
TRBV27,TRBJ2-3,CASSGRGFTDTQYF
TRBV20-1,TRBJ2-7,CSALWGYEQYF
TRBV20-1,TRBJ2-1,CSASLAGEQFF
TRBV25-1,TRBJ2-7,CASSDPGRQFEQYF
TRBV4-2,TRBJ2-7,CASSQVGSGGSSYEQYF
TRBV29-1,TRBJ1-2,CSVEQGRPTNYGYTF
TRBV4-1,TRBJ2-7,CASSQVGSSYEQYF
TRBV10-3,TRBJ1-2,CAISESNSRSYGYTF
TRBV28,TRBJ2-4,CASSPQGTKNIQYF
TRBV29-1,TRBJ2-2,CSVKGRAKAKLFF
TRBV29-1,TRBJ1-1,CSVAPKYGNTEAFF
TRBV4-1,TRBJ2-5,CASSQVPGYQETQYF
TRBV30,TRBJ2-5,CAWTGFETQYF
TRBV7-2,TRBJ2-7,CASSVLSGRSSYEQYF
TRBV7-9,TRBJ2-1,CASSVPGLAGNNEQFF
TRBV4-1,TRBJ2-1,CASSQFSGTSGNEQFF
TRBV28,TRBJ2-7,CASTRGTGSYEQYF
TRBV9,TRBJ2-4,CASSVLGIPKNIQYF
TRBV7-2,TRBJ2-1,CASRVAGGSSYNEQFF
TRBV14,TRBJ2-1,CASSHPGTGSRNEQFF
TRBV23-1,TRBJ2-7,CASSRPKGLCSYEQYF
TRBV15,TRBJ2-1,CATSRGGSKEQFF
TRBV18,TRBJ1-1,CASSVQGNTEAFF
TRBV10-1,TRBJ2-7,CASSEQGFEQYF
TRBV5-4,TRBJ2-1,CASSRTIMGAEQFF
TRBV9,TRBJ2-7,CASSVAEAYEQYF
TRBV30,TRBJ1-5,CAWSSGISNQPQHF
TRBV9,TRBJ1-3,CASSPRSGNTIYF
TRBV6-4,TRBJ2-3,CASSDSGAGSTDTQYF
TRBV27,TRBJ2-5,CASSSPSSGAQYF
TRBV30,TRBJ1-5,CAWTGTFGQPQHF
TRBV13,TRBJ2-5,CASSSSTTSGETQYF
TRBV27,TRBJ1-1,CASSPNRGQGNTEAFF
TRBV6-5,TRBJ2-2,CASSRRESGGELFF
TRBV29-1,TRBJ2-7,CSVEVQVDGEQYF
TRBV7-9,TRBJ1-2,CASSSPRLQSYTF
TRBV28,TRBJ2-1,CASSPQGRSYNEQFF